The 31 T cell receptor beta chains in this list originate from one sample, sequenced in a study of T cells in Graves' hyperthyroidism and ophthalmopathy. What was amplified from RNA transcripts were TCR beta CDR3 regions. HTBI primers drove first-round RT-PCR of the TCR CDR3. TCRdb passed the multiplex PCR reads through MiXCR, listing each CDR3 protein once. The repertoire holds under 400,000 distinct CDR3 sequences, with about 13% as singletons. Sequencing input: blood. Receptor source: a woman aged 18-29 years with Graves' hyperthyroidism.

This clonotype came up a few times. The V gene is TRBV4-2, the J gene TRBJ2-7, with a tentative D call TRBD2 (6 bases). Trimming left V 0 bases short and J 5 bases short, with 17 bases between. The germline V gene has CDR1 LGHNA and CDR2 YNFKEQ. The CDR3 sequence is 16 residues long. The CDR3 nucleotides read TGTGCCAGCAGCCAAGATCTAACGGAGGGACTTCACGAGCAGTACTTC. This gives the protein CASSQDLTEGLHEQYF.

The sample holds a few counts of this clonotype. The gene calls are TRBV4-3 and TRBJ2-2; a possible D gene is TRBD2 (6 bases). V was trimmed by 3 bases and J by 10 bases, leaving 18 bases between them. The CDR3 extends over 15 amino acids. Germline CDR1 is LGHNA and CDR2 is YSLEER. The chain's CDR3 is CASSHPGTSPAELFF. The CDR3 region has the DNA TGCGCCAGCAGCCACCCCGGGACTTCCCCCGCGGAGCTGTTTTTT.

This clonotype was found a few times. The chain couples TRBV6-1 to TRBJ1-1, with a weak D call TRBD1 (6 bases). The CDR3 has 10 amino acids. In germline, CDR1 is MNHNS, CDR2 SASEGT. V was trimmed by 5 bases and J by 9 bases, leaving 7 bases between them. The DNA for the CDR3 is TGTGCCAGCAGTCAGGGGAAAGCTTTCTTT. Its protein is CASSQGKAFF.

This clonotype was found many times. This rearrangement joins TRBV3-1 to TRBJ2-3; D is possibly TRBD2 (6 bases). Trimming took 7 bases from V and 7 from J, leaving 15 bases between them. The CDR3 loop spans 13 amino acids. CDR1 and CDR2 (germline): LGHDT, YNNKEL (reference sequence). The DNA for the CDR3 is TGTGCCAGCATAGCGCGGGGATCAAATACGCAGTATTTT. Its protein is CASIARGSNTQYF.

This clonotype has ten or more counts. The genes are TRBV7-8 and TRBJ2-7; 7 nucleotides line up with TRBD2. V lost 2 bases and J lost 5; bases outside the gene matches: 15. The CDR3 runs 17 residues. From germline, CDR1 is SGHVS and CDR2 FQNEAQ. DNA for the CDR3: TGTGCCAGCAGCTTATTGTGGTACGGGCGGGAGCTCAACGAGCAGTACTTC. This translates into CASSLLWYGRELNEQYF.

This clonotype was found a few times. The chain couples TRBV28 to TRBJ2-2; D not certain. The CDR3 totals 13 residues. Germline loops: CDR1 MDHEN, CDR2 SYDVKM. Deletions cut 3 bases from V and 6 bases from J, with 8 bases between. The CDR3 DNA is TGTGCCAGCAGTTTCACATCAGCCGGGGAGCTGTTTTTT. Translation: CASSFTSAGELFF.

With regard to this clonotype: Since a much larger clone is just one base distant, this may be a read error. This rearrangement joins TRBV2 to TRBJ2-1; 12 positions agree with TRBD2. J was trimmed by 2 bases and V by 5 bases; bases with no gene match: 7. Germline V gives CDR1 SNHLY, CDR2 FYNNEI. The CDR3 spans 17 residues. CDR3 nucleotides: TGTGCCAGCAGTTTAAGGCTAGCGGGAGGGGCCTACAATGAGCAGTTCTTC. It translates to CASSLRLAGGAYNEQFF. Full variable domain (outside the CDR3, taken from reference TRBV2 and TRBJ2-1): EPEVTQTPSHQVTQMGQEVILRCVPISNHLYFYWYRQILGQKVEFLVSFYNNEISEKSEIFDDQFSVERPDGSNFTLKIRSTKLEDSAMYFCASSLRLAGGAYNEQFFGPGTRLTVL.

This clonotype has at least ten counts. The CDR3 loop is CSARDRLAPRSYSTDTQYF. CDR3 bases: TGCAGTGCTAGAGATAGGCTAGCGCCACGCTCCTATAGCACAGATACGCAGTATTTT. This chain links TRBV20-1 with TRBJ2-3; tentatively, D is TRBD2 (6 bases). CDR1 and CDR2 from the germline V gene are DFQATT and SNEGSKA (reference sequence). This CDR3 comprises 19 residues. The germline V and J ends were trimmed by 0 bases and 0 bases, with 22 bases remaining between them.

This clonotype has more than one count but fewer than ten. V is TRBV14 and J is TRBJ2-7; D uncertain. The CDR3 sequence is 16 residues long. Germline CDR1 SGHDN, CDR2 FVKESK. V shed 5 bases and J shed 3 bases, with 20 bases lying between them. In DNA, the CDR3 is TGTGCCAGCAGCAAGAGTAGTGGGTGGACGTTCTACGAGCAGTACTTC. Protein: CASSKSSGWTFYEQYF.

This clonotype was seen many times. The rearrangement joins TRBV12-3 or TRBV12-4 to TRBJ2-2; no firm D call. The CDR3 runs 13 residues. Trimming stripped 3 bases from V and 8 bases from J, with 10 bases between. CDR3 loop: CASSFGVPGELFF. DNA for the CDR3: TGTGCCAGCAGTTTTGGGGTTCCGGGGGAGCTGTTTTTT.

This clonotype was seen a few times. The chain carries TRBV4-2 and TRBJ2-1; D might be TRBD2 (5 bases). V lost 1 base and J lost 10, with 17 bases in between. CDR1 is LGHNA and CDR2 is YNFKEQ in the germline V gene. The CDR3 covers 15 residues. The CDR3, as DNA: TGTGCCAGCAGCCAAGGGAGGACTGGTTTCAGGGAGCAGTTCTTC. Translating gives CASSQGRTGFREQFF.

The J gene is TRBJ2-3, the V gene TRBV20-1; TRBD2 matches at 10 bases. The CDR3 covers 15 residues. The germline V gene encodes CDR1 DFQATT and CDR2 SNEGSKA (reference sequence). Losses at the gene ends were 5 bases for V and 3 bases for J; bases not matched to a gene: 8. CDR3 in amino acids: CSAWRAGGTTDTQYF. The CDR3 DNA sequence: TGCAGTGCTTGGAGAGCGGGGGGGACGACAGATACGCAGTATTTT.

The sample holds a few counts of this clonotype. A read error may produce the germline difference seen at one junction end. The V gene is TRBV2, the J gene TRBJ2-2; perhaps TRBD1 as D (5 bases). The length of the CDR3 is 12 residues. The germline V gene encodes CDR1 SNHLY and CDR2 FYNNEI. The CDR3 bases are TGTGCCAGCAGCCCTTCAGGGCGTCAGCTGATTTTT. Amino acids: CASSPSGRQLIF.

This clonotype was recorded many times. The V call is TRBV12-3 or TRBV12-4, the J call TRBJ2-3; tentative D call: TRBD2 (6 bases). This CDR3 spans 14 amino acids. Between the trimmed V and J ends, which lost 5 bases and 6 bases, there was a span of 15 bases. This CDR3 is CASSKRRGEDTQYF. The CDR3 bases are TGTGCCAGCAGTAAGAGGCGGGGTGAGGATACGCAGTATTTT.

This clonotype showed up many times. CDR3 residues: CASSSQSGVETQYF. Written as DNA, the CDR3 is TGTGCCAGCAGCTCCCAAAGTGGGGTGGAGACCCAGTACTTC. The chain has TRBV5-5 and TRBJ2-5; no clear D. The germline V and J ends were trimmed by 3 bases and 5 bases, with 14 bases remaining between them. The length of the CDR3 is 14 residues. Per the germline V gene, CDR1 is SGHKS and CDR2 is YYEKEE (reference sequence).

This clonotype was detected ten times or more. This chain uses TRBV28 with TRBJ1-1; no firm D call. Deletions cut 3 bases from V and 11 bases from J, with 13 bases between. This CDR3 region has 12 residues. Germline V gene data show CDR1 as MDHEN and CDR2 as SYDVKM. CDR3 bases: TGTGCCAGCAGTTTGGGTTTGATGAGGGCTTTCTTT. Protein sequence: CASSLGLMRAFF.

The chain joins TRBV6-1 to TRBJ2-1, with D perhaps matching TRBD2 (6 bases). Trimming left V 3 bases short and J 2 bases short, with 11 bases between. This CDR3 is 15 amino acids long. From germline, CDR1 is MNHNS and CDR2 SASEGT. The CDR3 nucleotides are TGTGCCAGCAGTGAGGAACTAGCCGCCTACAATGAGCAGTTCTTC. This sequence encodes CASSEELAAYNEQFF.

This clonotype was recorded many times. The J gene is TRBJ1-2, the V gene TRBV3-1; no clear D gene. Germline V lookup: CDR1 LGHDT, CDR2 YNNKEL (reference sequence). The CDR3 loop spans 11 amino acids. The V end lost 0 bases, the J end lost 4 bases, and 0 bases lay between the germline ends. CDR3 residues: CASSQDYGYTF. As DNA, the CDR3 is TGTGCCAGCAGCCAAGACTATGGCTACACCTTC.

This clonotype was seen at least ten times. The gene calls are TRBV28 and TRBJ2-3; D unclear. In germline, CDR1 is MDHEN, CDR2 SYDVKM. This CDR3 is built from 11 residues. The V gene lost 7 bases and the J gene lost 2 bases, with 4 bases spanning the gap. The CDR3 here is CASTFTDTQYF. Written as DNA, the CDR3 is TGTGCCAGCACCTTCACAGATACGCAGTATTTT.

This clonotype was detected many times. The V call is TRBV12-5, the J call TRBJ1-1; D is undetermined. The ends were cut back, 7 bases at V and 4 bases at J, with 16 bases in the middle. The CDR3 is 14 residues long. CDR1 LGHNT and CDR2 FRNRAP come from the germline V gene. The CDR3 DNA follows: TGTGCTAGTGCCCCAGCGGCCCGCGGCACTGAAGCTTTCTTT. Protein sequence: CASAPAARGTEAFF.

The V and J genes are TRBV9 and TRBJ1-5; D is ambiguous. The V end lost 2 bases, the J end lost 5 bases, and 8 bases lay between the germline ends. From germline, CDR1 is SGDLS and CDR2 YYNGEE. The CDR3 totals 13 residues. This CDR3 is CASSVTTHQPQHF. CDR3 nucleotide sequence: TGTGCCAGCAGCGTGACAACGCATCAGCCCCAGCATTTT.

This clonotype was counted at least ten times. The genes are TRBV13 and TRBJ2-5, with TRBD2 matching over 14 bases. CDR1 PRHDT and CDR2 FYEKMQ come from the germline V gene (reference sequence). V shed 1 base and J 2 bases; nucleotides not matched to a gene: 6. CDR3 length equals 18 residues. DNA of the CDR3: TGTGCCAGCAGCTTAGACCCGGGACTAGCGGGGGCGCAAGAGACCCAGTACTTC. Protein sequence: CASSLDPGLAGAQETQYF.

The rearrangement links TRBV18 to TRBJ2-6, with D hard to call. The CDR3 contains 17 residues. Looked up from germline, CDR1 is KGHSH and CDR2 is LQKENI. V dropped 3 bases and J dropped 0 bases, with 12 bases sitting between them. The CDR3 bases are TGTGCCAGCTCACCGACCAATATATACTCTGGGGCCAACGTCCTGACTTTC. The encoded protein is CASSPTNIYSGANVLTF.

This clonotype was counted many times. This chain joins TRBV28 and TRBJ1-2; D is perhaps TRBD1 (6 bases). CDR3 size: 14 residues. CDR1 and CDR2 (germline): MDHEN, SYDVKM. V was shortened by 2 bases and J by 0 bases, with 7 bases between the two germline ends. CDR3 DNA: TGTGCCAGCAGTTTAGGGGGCACTAACTATGGCTACACCTTC. This translates into CASSLGGTNYGYTF.

A word on this clonotype: A much larger clone lies one base from this, so it may be a read error. V and J are TRBV28 and TRBJ2-2; D might be TRBD1 or TRBD2, each matching 5 bases. The CDR3 is 15 residues long. From germline, CDR1 is MDHEN and CDR2 SYDVKM. Trimming took off 4 bases at V and 7 bases at J, with 16 bases between the two ends. The CDR3 bases are TGTGCCAGCAGTTCCTGGAGACTGGGGGTCGGGGAGCTGTTTTTT. This translates into CASSSWRLGVGELFF.

There are a few counts of this clonotype. The chain combines TRBV9 with TRBJ2-2; no firm D call. Germline lookup yields CDR1 SGDLS and CDR2 YYNGEE. CDR3 length: 16 residues. The germline V and J ends were trimmed by 2 bases and 2 bases, with 13 bases remaining between them. CDR3 nucleotide sequence: TGTGCCAGCAGCGTCGACCCCTCGCGTAACACCGGGGAGCTGTTTTTT. Its protein product is CASSVDPSRNTGELFF.

Comment on this clonotype: This may stem from a read error, because a much larger clone lies one nucleotide away. The CDR3 loop is CASSLWDNNERFF. CDR3 nucleotides: TGTGCCAGCAGCTTATGGGATAATAATGAGCGGTTCTTC. The rearrangement uses TRBV7-3 and TRBJ2-1; D ambiguous. Germline CDR1 and CDR2: SGHTA and FQGTGA. The CDR3 covers 13 residues.

The rearrangement joins TRBV13 to TRBJ2-2; 13 bases map to TRBD2. The CDR3 has 16 residues. The ends lost 5 bases at V and 7 bases at J; junction bases unmatched: 7. Germline assignment: CDR1 PRHDT and CDR2 FYEKMQ (reference sequence). The CDR3 protein is CASSPGLAGSVGELFF. The CDR3 DNA reads TGTGCCAGCAGCCCGGGACTAGCGGGATCCGTCGGGGAGCTGTTTTTT. Based on the CDR3 plus reference TRBV13 and TRBJ2-2, the full variable domain is AAGVIQSPRHLIKEKRETATLKCYPIPRHDTVYWYQQGPGQDPQFLISFYEKMQSDKGSIPDRFSAQQFSDYHSELNMSSLELGDSALYFCASSPGLAGSVGELFFGEGSRLTVL.

The genes are TRBV9 and TRBJ1-6; the D is unclear. The length of the CDR3 is 13 residues. Trimming pared 3 bases from V and 7 bases from J, leaving 8 bases between. Germline assignment: CDR1 SGDLS and CDR2 YYNGEE. The CDR3: CASSDLTNSPLHF. CDR3 nucleotide sequence: TGTGCCAGCAGCGATCTCACCAATTCACCCCTCCACTTT.

Of note for this clonotype: Since a much larger clone is just one base distant, this may be a read error. V usage is TRBV6-2 or TRBV6-3 and J usage is TRBJ2-7; D is unresolved. The CDR3 is made up of 12 amino acids. Germline lookup yields CDR1 MNHEY and CDR2 SVGEGT. CDR3 coding DNA: TGTGCCGGCAGTGCCTCGGGCTTGGGGCAGTACTTC. Encoded protein: CAGSASGLGQYF.

This clonotype was found many times. The chain couples TRBV3-1 to TRBJ1-1, with a tentative D call TRBD1 (5 bases). The CDR3 sequence is 14 residues long. CDR1 is LGHDT and CDR2 is YNNKEL in the germline V gene (reference sequence). Trimming took 7 bases from V and 2 from J, leaving 14 bases between them. The CDR3, as DNA: TGTGCCAGCACCGGGGGACGGTATAACACTGAAGCTTTCTTT. This gives the protein CASTGGRYNTEAFF.